This record concerns one TCR beta chain sequence. Per the authors' pipeline: Estimated nucleated cell counts came from reference gene primer amplification. Assay used: immunoSEQ multiplex PCR; TCRdb lists only in-frame clones, some missing. That table is the source of V, J and clone size, and D and trimming were worked out from the DNA. The data hold about 120,000 clones, with roughly four fifths observed a single time. These data originate in a study of blood T cell repertoires in COVID-19. Study context: Both acute and convalescent COVID-19 samples were obtained from the United States, Italy and Spain. PBMCs, B-cell-depleted T cells, or T cells were the source of the cDNA or gDNA that made up the material.

The CDR3 contains 13 residues. The germline V gene encodes CDR1 SGHVS and CDR2 FQNEAQ. V lost 5 bases to trimming and J lost 5 bases, with 11 bases between them. The sample consisted of peripheral blood. This clonotype was sampled from a woman in her 70s with acute or convalescent COVID-19. V usage is TRBV7-8 and J usage is TRBJ2-3, with D maybe TRBD1 (6 bases). The CDR3 loop reads CASSRDRQDTQYF. DNA for the CDR3: TGTGCCAGCAGCCGCGACAGGCAAGATACGCAGTATTTT. Drawing the rest from reference TRBV7-8 and TRBJ2-3, the complete variable domain is GAGVSQSPRYKVAKRGQDVALRCDPISGHVSLFWYQQALGQGPEFLTYFQNEAQLDKSGLPSDRFFAERPEGSVSTLKIQRTQQEDSAVYLCASSRDRQDTQYFGPGTRLTVL.